One and the same sample provided the 18 T cell receptor beta chains below, sequenced in a study of early T cells in non-severe SARS-CoV-2 infection. TCRdb passed the 5' RACE reads through MiXCR, listing each CDR3 protein once. The sample comprises 45,000 to 55,000 distinct CDR3 sequences, about 5.9% of which are singletons, and over 3.5% rests with the top ten. The sequenced material came from whole blood. The receptors come from an adult who was a healthcare worker with PCR-confirmed SARS-CoV-2 infection or an uninfected control (not recorded which).

This clonotype was seen repeatedly, ten times or more. The V call is TRBV28, the J call TRBJ1-5; D ambiguous. The CDR3 sequence is 13 residues long. Germline assignment: CDR1 MDHEN and CDR2 SYDVKM. V was shortened by 2 bases and J by 11 bases, with 13 bases between the two germline ends. Here the CDR3 reads CASSLGQVVTQHF. The CDR3 region has the DNA TGTGCCAGCAGTTTAGGGCAGGTAGTCACCCAGCATTTT.

This clonotype was seen a few times. CDR3 in DNA: TGCAGTGCCGCGATCTTAAGCCCAGAGTACGAGCAGTACTTC. Translating it yields CSAAILSPEYEQYF. The chain links TRBV20-1 to TRBJ2-7; no definite D call. V lost 6 bases and J 4 bases, leaving 19 bases between the germline ends. In germline, CDR1 is DFQATT, CDR2 SNEGSKA (reference sequence). CDR3 size: 14 residues.

The sample holds a few counts of this clonotype. The rearrangement uses TRBV7-2 and TRBJ1-4; the D is unclear. The germline V gene has CDR1 SGHTA and CDR2 FQGNSA. The ends were cut back, 2 bases at V and 7 bases at J, with 14 bases in the middle. This CDR3 has 15 amino acids. CDR3 DNA: TGTGCCAGCAGCTTACGCTATAGGGAAAGTGAAAAACTGTTTTTT. Protein product: CASSLRYRESEKLFF.

The CDR3 bases are TGCAGCGTTTCGGGGGACAGGCAGATCTCCTACGAGCAGTACTTC. Protein: CSVSGDRQISYEQYF. The V call is TRBV29-1, the J call TRBJ2-7; 8 bases are a match to TRBD1. Per germline, CDR1 SQVTM and CDR2 ANQGSEA. J gave up 0 bases and V 5 bases, and 9 bases lay outside the gene matches. There are 15 residues in the CDR3.

This clonotype was observed at least ten times. CDR3 region: CASSLGGRENSPLHF. The DNA of the CDR3 is TGTGCCAGCAGCTTAGGGGGCAGGGAGAATTCACCCCTCCACTTT. The rearrangement joins TRBV7-9 to TRBJ1-6, with D possibly being TRBD1 (5 bases). Germline V gives CDR1 SEHNR, CDR2 FQNEAQ (reference sequence). Trimming cost V 1 base and J 7 bases, with 11 bases left between them. This CDR3 comprises 15 residues. Filled out from reference TRBV7-9 and TRBJ1-6, the complete variable domain reads DTGVSQNPRHKITKRGQNVTFRCDPISEHNRLYWYRQTLGQGPEFLTYFQNEAQLEKSRLLSDRFSAERPKGSFSTLEIQRTEQGDSAMYLCASSLGGRENSPLHFGNGTRLTVT.

This clonotype was counted ten times or more. CDR3 bases: TGCGCCAGCAGCTTGGTCGTTTCCCCCTACGAGCAGTACTTC. It codes for CASSLVVSPYEQYF. V is TRBV5-1 and J is TRBJ2-7; no definite D call. Trimming took 0 bases from V and 2 from J, leaving 9 bases between them. CDR3 length: 14 amino acids. Germline lookup yields CDR1 SGHRS and CDR2 YFSETQ.

This clonotype was found many times. The chain has TRBV27 and TRBJ1-2; D not resolved. The germline CDR1 and CDR2 sequences are MNHEY and SMNVEV (reference sequence). V lost 9 bases, J lost 0 bases, and 17 bases lay in between. CDR3 length: 15 residues. Here the CDR3 DNA reads TGTGCCAGTCTCCGGACCGGGAGAGCTAACTATGGCTACACCTTC. This sequence encodes CASLRTGRANYGYTF.

In its sample, this clonotype was seen many times. The chain carries TRBV12-5 and TRBJ2-7; perhaps D is TRBD1 or TRBD2 (6 bases each). This CDR3 is built from 14 residues. Trimming left V 3 bases short and J 6 bases short, with 15 bases between. Per germline, CDR1 LGHNT and CDR2 FRNRAP. CDR3 amino acids: CASGLGGRLTEQYF. CDR3 in DNA: TGTGCTAGTGGTTTAGGGGGGCGTCTTACCGAGCAGTACTTC. Variable domain in full (rest from reference TRBV12-5 and TRBJ2-7): DARVTQTPRHKVTEMGQEVTMRCQPILGHNTVFWYRQTMMQGLELLAYFRNRAPLDDSGMPKDRFSAEMPDATLATLKIQPSEPRDSAVYFCASGLGGRLTEQYFGPGTRLTVT.

The chain uses TRBV9 and TRBJ1-5; D not resolved. The germline V gene encodes CDR1 SGDLS and CDR2 YYNGEE. The CDR3 consists of 15 residues. The V end lost 0 bases, the J end lost 4 bases, and 11 bases lay between the germline ends. CDR3 nucleotide sequence: TGTGCCAGCAGCGTAGGGCCAAGCCTGAATCAGCCCCAGCATTTT. Translation: CASSVGPSLNQPQHF.

This clonotype was seen at least ten times. This chain links TRBV19 with TRBJ1-4; unclear D gene. Between the trimmed V and J ends, which lost 2 bases and 0 bases, there was a span of 19 bases. The CDR3 loop spans 19 amino acids. Germline-derived CDR1 and CDR2 are LNHDA and SQIVND (reference sequence). DNA of the CDR3: TGTGCCAGTAGTATAAGTGGCGGCCTTGCAGGTGCAACTAATGAAAAACTGTTTTTT. This encodes CASSISGGLAGATNEKLFF.

V is TRBV6-2 or TRBV6-3 and J is TRBJ2-2, with 7 bases that match TRBD1. This CDR3 has 14 residues. The V and J ends lost 6 bases and 2 bases, in that order; junction bases with no gene match: 3. Germline CDR1 is MNHEY and CDR2 is SVGEGT. CDR3 sequence reads: CASSNRGNTGELFF. In DNA form, the CDR3 reads TGTGCCAGCAGCAACAGGGGAAACACCGGGGAGCTGTTTTTT.

In its sample, this clonotype was seen many times. This chain connects TRBV4-1 to TRBJ1-2; the D is unclear. Germline V CDR1 and CDR2: MGHRA, YSYEKL. The CDR3 covers 15 residues. Trimming took off 0 bases at V and 8 bases at J, with 16 bases between the two ends. CDR3 protein: CASSQDISRNSGYTF. The CDR3 DNA reads TGCGCCAGCAGCCAAGATATCTCGAGAAACTCCGGCTACACCTTC.

This clonotype is medium-sized in the sample. V usage is TRBV20-1 and J usage is TRBJ2-1; possibly TRBD1 for D (6 bases). The V gene lost 6 bases and the J gene lost 0 bases, with 15 bases spanning the gap. The CDR3 loop spans 15 amino acids. From germline, CDR1 is DFQATT and CDR2 SNEGSKA (reference sequence). CDR3 residues: CSALRTAYSYNEQFF. CDR3 in DNA: TGCAGTGCCCTAAGGACAGCCTACTCCTACAATGAGCAGTTCTTC.

This clonotype was found many times. The chain joins TRBV4-3 to TRBJ2-7; the D is unclear. Trimming pared 1 base from V and 0 bases from J, leaving 10 bases between. CDR1 is LGHNA, CDR2 YSLEER, per germline. The CDR3 length is 15 residues. The CDR3 here is CASSQVVSNSYEQYF. CDR3 bases: TGCGCCAGCAGCCAAGTGGTCTCCAACTCCTACGAGCAGTACTTC.

This clonotype was counted ten times or more. The rearrangement uses TRBV12-3 or TRBV12-4 and TRBJ2-7, with D maybe TRBD2 (7 bases). The CDR3 extends over 17 amino acids. Trimming pared 3 bases from V and 0 bases from J, leaving 18 bases between. The CDR3 DNA is TGTGCCAGCAGTTTTAAGGGGGGGGTGGTTGGCTCCTACGAGCAGTACTTC. Amino acids: CASSFKGGVVGSYEQYF.

There are many counts of this clonotype. The V gene is TRBV29-1, the J gene TRBJ1-1; 7 nucleotides line up with TRBD1. Unmatched junction bases numbered 7, after V lost 5 bases and J lost 7 bases. The CDR3 runs to 12 residues. Germline V gene data show CDR1 as SQVTM and CDR2 as ANQGSEA. In nucleotides, the CDR3 is TGCAGCGTTTCATACAGGGGCCTTGAAGCTTTCTTT. It encodes CSVSYRGLEAFF.

The J gene is TRBJ2-3, the V gene TRBV29-1; no firm D call. Trimming took off 4 bases at V and 1 base at J, with 9 bases between the two ends. Germline CDR1 SQVTM, CDR2 ANQGSEA. The CDR3 is 13 residues long. The CDR3 spells CSVAPGGTDTQYF. The CDR3 bases are TGCAGCGTTGCCCCCGGTGGCACAGATACGCAGTATTTT.

This clonotype turned up a few times. This CDR3 reads CASRSGQLPSYEQYF. The DNA of the CDR3 is TGTGCCAGCAGGTCCGGACAGTTGCCTTCCTACGAGCAGTACTTC. The rearrangement joins TRBV27 to TRBJ2-7; weak D call: TRBD1 (6 bases). Germline V gene sequence: CDR1 MNHEY, CDR2 SMNVEV (reference sequence). The CDR3 spans 15 residues. Trimming pared 6 bases from V and 1 base from J, leaving 16 bases between.